A single sample gave rise to the 22 T cell receptor beta chains below, sequenced in a study of technical replicates of blood from a few donors. Only in-frame clones appear in the TCRdb table, and some are missing; sequencing was by immunoSEQ multiplex PCR. Of some 49,000 clones in the sample, 92% were seen once. The specimen sequenced was PBMCs. The receptors come from a human donor in good health. Some clones in this sample may be carry-over from other donors' samples.

The chain combines TRBV7-6 with TRBJ1-1; 9 bases agree with TRBD1. The V segment lost 5 bases and the J segment 4 bases; nucleotides outside the gene matches: 11. Germline V lookup: CDR1 SGHVS, CDR2 FNYEAQ. The CDR3 consists of 16 residues. CDR3 in amino acids: CASSPGTGRSTTEAFF. In nucleotides, the CDR3 is TGTGCCAGCAGCCCAGGGACAGGGCGGTCGACCACTGAAGCTTTCTTT.

This rearrangement joins TRBV4-1 to TRBJ2-7; a possible D gene is TRBD2 (5 bases). Germline V gene lookup returns CDR1 MGHRA and CDR2 YSYEKL. V gave up 3 bases and J gave up 0 bases, with 15 bases separating them. The CDR3 length is 16 residues. This CDR3 reads CASSHAFSGNSYEQYF. CDR3 sequence (DNA): TGCGCCAGCAGCCACGCCTTTTCGGGAAACTCCTACGAGCAGTACTTC.

The genes are TRBV5-4 and TRBJ2-7; 11 positions match TRBD2. CDR3 length equals 15 residues. Germline V gives CDR1 SGHNT, CDR2 YYREEE (reference sequence). V lost 5 bases to trimming and J lost 3 bases; unmatched junction nucleotides: 7. CDR3: CASRKTSGKDYEQYF. CDR3 DNA: TGTGCCAGCAGAAAGACTAGCGGGAAAGACTACGAGCAGTACTTC.

The V and J genes are TRBV30 and TRBJ1-1; 12 positions match TRBD1. Germline-derived CDR1 and CDR2 are GTSNPN and SVGIG (reference sequence). With 0 bases clipped from V and 3 bases from J, the junction kept 5 bases outside the gene matches. This CDR3 has 16 residues. The CDR3 protein is CAWSVGTGGLDTEAFF. The CDR3 DNA follows: TGTGCCTGGAGTGTAGGGACAGGGGGCTTGGACACTGAAGCTTTCTTT.

The chain is built from TRBV4-2 and TRBJ2-7; D gene ambiguous. Germline CDR1 and CDR2: LGHNA and YNFKEQ. V was trimmed by 0 bases and J by 3 bases, leaving 9 bases between them. The CDR3 spans 14 residues. The CDR3 sequence is CASSQELYLYEQYF. DNA of the CDR3: TGTGCCAGCAGCCAAGAACTCTATCTCTACGAGCAGTACTTC.

This chain links TRBV7-6 with TRBJ2-7; 8 nucleotides match TRBD2. Germline V CDR1 and CDR2: SGHVS, FNYEAQ. V lost 1 base, J lost 2 bases, and 4 bases stayed unmatched. This CDR3 contains 15 residues. The CDR3 DNA reads TGTGCCAGCAGCTTAGAAAGTAGCGGGGCCTACGAGCAGTACTTC. It yields the protein CASSLESSGAYEQYF.

J is TRBJ1-2 and V is TRBV7-9; D is perhaps TRBD1 (5 bases). This CDR3 comprises 16 residues. Germline CDR1 is SEHNR and CDR2 is FQNEAQ (reference sequence). Trimming stripped 5 bases from V and 8 bases from J, with 24 bases between. CDR3 amino acids: CASSDLLREGSWGYTF. The CDR3, as DNA: TGTGCCAGCAGCGACCTCCTCAGGGAAGGCTCTTGGGGCTACACCTTC. Using reference TRBV7-9 and TRBJ1-2 for the parts outside the CDR3, the full variable domain is DTGVSQNPRHKITKRGQNVTFRCDPISEHNRLYWYRQTLGQGPEFLTYFQNEAQLEKSRLLSDRFSAERPKGSFSTLEIQRTEQGDSAMYLCASSDLLREGSWGYTFGSGTRLTVV.

This clone appeared a single time. The rearrangement uses TRBV4-2 and TRBJ2-3; 8 positions match TRBD2. This CDR3 comprises 15 residues. J was trimmed by 3 bases and V by 1 base; bases with no gene match: 3. CDR1 and CDR2 from the germline V gene are LGHNA and YNFKEQ. CDR3 amino acids: CASSQAGGPTDTQYF. The CDR3 DNA reads TGTGCCAGCAGCCAAGCGGGAGGGCCGACAGATACGCAGTATTTT.

V is TRBV4-2 and J is TRBJ1-5; a possible D gene is TRBD1 (6 bases). V was clipped by 6 bases and J by 6 bases, with 21 bases between them. CDR1 is LGHNA, CDR2 YNFKEQ, per germline. The CDR3 runs 16 residues. The CDR3 sequence is CASRMTGGGRSQPQHF. CDR3 sequence (DNA): TGTGCCAGCAGAATGACCGGGGGGGGCAGGAGTCAGCCCCAGCATTTT.

The chain uses TRBV11-3 and TRBJ2-1; no clear D gene. V gave up 6 bases and J gave up 2 bases, with 8 bases separating them. The CDR3 runs to 13 residues. Germline-derived CDR1 and CDR2 are SGHNT and YENEEA. The CDR3 loop reads CASSPYPYNEQFF. In nucleotides, the CDR3 is TGTGCCAGCAGTCCCTACCCCTACAATGAGCAGTTCTTC.

The J gene is TRBJ2-2, the V gene TRBV30; D not resolved. Looked up from germline, CDR1 is GTSNPN and CDR2 is SVGIG (reference sequence). This CDR3 is built from 11 residues. Trimming removed 2 bases from V and 13 bases from J, with 11 bases in between. This CDR3 reads CAWSPGDPLFF. The CDR3 DNA reads TGTGCCTGGAGTCCCGGAGATCCGCTGTTTTTT.

The chain combines TRBV7-2 with TRBJ1-1; D is unclear. Deletions cut 5 bases from V and 1 base from J, with 14 bases between. This CDR3 is 15 amino acids long. Germline CDR1 is SGHTA and CDR2 is FQGNSA. DNA of the CDR3: TGTGCCAGCAGCCCACGGGAGAACTCGAACACTGAAGCTTTCTTT. Its protein is CASSPRENSNTEAFF.

This sequence joins TRBV6-5 and TRBJ1-2; TRBD1 is a possible D gene (5 bases). The CDR3 is 14 residues long. Germline V gives CDR1 MNHEY, CDR2 SVGAGI. Trimming removed 4 bases from V and 0 bases from J, with 9 bases in between. This CDR3 is CASSLQVSNYGYTF. DNA for the CDR3: TGTGCCAGCAGTTTACAGGTTTCTAACTATGGCTACACCTTC.

This chain joins TRBV7-3 and TRBJ2-7, with TRBD2 identical over 10 bases. With V trimmed by 2 bases and J by 0 bases, 10 bases remained unmatched. This CDR3 is built from 18 residues. CDR1 is SGHTA and CDR2 is FQGTGA in the germline V gene. The CDR3 sequence is CASSLYGSGRTTSYEQYF. The CDR3, as DNA: TGTGCCAGCAGCTTATACGGTAGCGGGAGGACAACCTCCTACGAGCAGTACTTC.

J is TRBJ1-1 and V is TRBV5-1; the match to TRBD1 covers 7 bases. Germline values: CDR1 SGHRS, CDR2 YFSETQ. V gave up 4 bases and J gave up 1 base; unmatched junction bases: 4. The CDR3 spans 14 residues. The CDR3 is CASSPGQANTEAFF. For the CDR3, the DNA is TGCGCCAGCAGCCCCGGACAGGCGAACACTGAAGCTTTCTTT. Full variable domain (outside the CDR3, taken from reference TRBV5-1 and TRBJ1-1): KAGVTQTPRYLIKTRGQQVTLSCSPISGHRSVSWYQQTPGQGLQFLFEYFSETQRNKGNFPGRFSGRQFSNSRSEMNVSTLELGDSALYLCASSPGQANTEAFFGQGTRLTVV.

The J gene is TRBJ2-3, the V gene TRBV12-5; tentative D call: TRBD2 (6 bases). V was shortened by 5 bases and J by 6 bases, with 15 bases between the two germline ends. Germline V gives CDR1 LGHNT, CDR2 FRNRAP. The CDR3 has 14 amino acids. The chain's CDR3 is CASGPPSGSDTQYF. In nucleotides, the CDR3 is TGTGCTAGTGGTCCCCCCAGCGGGTCTGATACGCAGTATTTT.

V usage is TRBV15 and J usage is TRBJ2-5, with a tentative D call TRBD2 (6 bases). CDR3 length: 18 amino acids. Germline-derived CDR1 and CDR2 are LNHNV and YYDKDF (reference sequence). Trimming removed 0 bases at V and 2 bases at J, with 19 bases between. CDR3 protein: CATSRDLGRRPLQETQYF. CDR3 nucleotide sequence: TGTGCCACCAGCAGAGATTTGGGGAGGCGGCCCCTTCAAGAGACCCAGTACTTC.

The V call is TRBV30, the J call TRBJ2-7; TRBD1 matches at 7 bases. V lost 5 bases and J lost 4; bases outside the gene matches: 8. The CDR3 loop spans 13 amino acids. CDR1 is GTSNPN, CDR2 SVGIG, per germline (reference sequence). CDR3 nucleotides: TGTGCCTGGGCGAAGGGGGCTCGGTACGAGCAGTACTTC. It yields the protein CAWAKGARYEQYF.

The CDR3 loop is CSVDMNYGYTF. As DNA, the CDR3 is TGCAGCGTTGACATGAACTATGGCTACACCTTC. The chain recombines TRBV29-1 with TRBJ1-2; D is unclear. The germline V gene has CDR1 SQVTM and CDR2 ANQGSEA. V was trimmed by 3 bases and J by 2 bases, leaving 4 bases between them. The CDR3 sequence is 11 residues long.

The chain joins TRBV19 to TRBJ1-1; D might be TRBD1 (5 bases). Germline values: CDR1 LNHDA, CDR2 SQIVND (reference sequence). V lost 5 bases and J lost 0, with 10 bases in between. The CDR3 loop spans 14 amino acids. In DNA form, the CDR3 reads TGTGCCAGTAGTTGGGGGGGAATGAACACTGAAGCTTTCTTT. Its protein product is CASSWGGMNTEAFF.

The chain uses TRBV11-2 and TRBJ2-1, with 7 bases identical to TRBD2. V shed 5 bases and J 9 bases; nucleotides not matched to a gene: 4. The CDR3 runs to 12 residues. Germline V gene sequence: CDR1 SGHAT, CDR2 FQNNGV. The DNA for the CDR3 is TGTGCCAGCAGCCAGACTAGCATTGAGCAGTTCTTC. Its translation is CASSQTSIEQFF.

This clone occurred once. Other DNA sequences within the sample encode an identical CDR3. Here the CDR3 reads CASSETGQGNYGYTF. The CDR3 region has the DNA TGTGCCAGCAGTGAAACGGGACAGGGAAACTATGGCTACACCTTC. This chain connects TRBV6-1 to TRBJ1-2, with 9 bases that match TRBD1. The CDR3 is 15 amino acids. The germline V gene has CDR1 MNHNS and CDR2 SASEGT. J lost 2 bases, V lost 2 bases, and 3 bases had no gene match.